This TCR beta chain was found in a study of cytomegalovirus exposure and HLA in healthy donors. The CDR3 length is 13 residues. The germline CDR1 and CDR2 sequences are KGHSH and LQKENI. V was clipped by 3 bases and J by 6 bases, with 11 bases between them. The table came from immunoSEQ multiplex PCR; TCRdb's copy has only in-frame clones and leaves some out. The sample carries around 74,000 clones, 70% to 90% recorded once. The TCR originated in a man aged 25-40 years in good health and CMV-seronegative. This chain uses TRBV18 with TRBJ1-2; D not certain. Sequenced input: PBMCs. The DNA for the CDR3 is TGTGCCAGCTCACCGTCGAATTCGGATGGCTACACCTTC. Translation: CASSPSNSDGYTF.